The present T cell receptor (beta chain) was sequenced within a study of blood T cells in healthy people across ages. It was with a sample-barcoded 5' primer and a J-beta primer mix that a second PCR of roughly 7 to 12 cycles was run. Individual samples furnished no less than 2.5 million CDR3-containing paired-end reads apiece. TCRdb re-called the 5' RACE reads through MiXCR, storing one row per CDR3 protein. This table holds around 1.7 million distinct CDR3 sequences, 28% found once. Study-level points and caveats: The study could not conclusively compare naive and antigen-experienced cells, given its unsorted PBMCs.

CDR1 and CDR2 (germline): SGHRS, YFSETQ. Unmatched junction bases numbered 9, after V lost 5 bases and J lost 4 bases. The CDR3 length is 14 residues. Only a few counts were recorded for this clonotype. The antigen remains unidentified. The rearrangement joins TRBV5-1 to TRBJ2-7; 7 bases map to TRBD2. Sequencing was done on a sample of blood. This clonotype originated in a woman aged 30 to 39 in good health. The CDR3 nucleotides read TGCGCCAGCAGTGGGGGAGGCGGGGGTTACGAGCAGTACTTC. Translated, it gives CASSGGGGGYEQYF.